This TCR beta chain stems from a study of T cells in women clearing cervical HPV infection. Study-wide background: Blood came at first lesion visit for cases, post-clearance for controls.

This table comes from immunoSEQ multiplex PCR, and its TCRdb copy is limited to in-frame clones, with some not included. This repertoire comprises about 32,000 clones; its ten largest clones make up about 7.1%. Sequencing input: blood buffy coat. This sequence was found in a woman between 18 and 69 years old with a cervical HPV16 infection that either progressed to CIN3+ or cleared (not recorded which).

CDR3 amino acids: CASSAGTGEFADTQYF. Partial CDR3 DNA: TGCGCCAGCAGCGCCGGGACAGGAGAGTTCGCAGATACG. This chain connects TRBV5-1 to TRBJ2-3; TRBD1 matches 8 bases. The DNA ends 3 residues before the CDR3 does, and the rest of the CDR3 is filled in from the germline J gene. CDR1 and CDR2 (germline): SGHRS, YFSETQ. CDR3 size: 16 residues. The V and J ends lost 4 bases and 4 bases, in that order; junction bases with no gene match: 11.